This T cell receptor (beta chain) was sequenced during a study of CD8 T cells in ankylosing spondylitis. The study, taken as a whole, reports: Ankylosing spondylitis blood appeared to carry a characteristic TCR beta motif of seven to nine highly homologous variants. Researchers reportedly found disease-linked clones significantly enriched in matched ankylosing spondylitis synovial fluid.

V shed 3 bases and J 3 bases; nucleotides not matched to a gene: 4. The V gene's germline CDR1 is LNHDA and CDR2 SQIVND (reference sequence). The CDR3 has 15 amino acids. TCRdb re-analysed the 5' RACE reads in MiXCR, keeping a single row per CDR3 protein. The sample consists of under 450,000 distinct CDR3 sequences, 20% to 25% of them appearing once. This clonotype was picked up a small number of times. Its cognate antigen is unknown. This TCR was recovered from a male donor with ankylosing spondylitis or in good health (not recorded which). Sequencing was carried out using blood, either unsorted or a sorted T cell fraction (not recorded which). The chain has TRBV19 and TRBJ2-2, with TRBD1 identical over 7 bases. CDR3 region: CASSIHRGDTGELFF. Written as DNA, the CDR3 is TGTGCCAGTAGTATCCACAGGGGAGACACCGGGGAGCTGTTTTTT.